This T cell receptor (beta chain) was sequenced in a study of PD-1 blockade in mismatch repair-deficient tumors. Sample time point: roughly ten-day in vitro stimulation with candidate neoantigen peptide 6. Three pembrolizumab responders had their TCRs sequenced. Cells were stimulated roughly 10 days with each of 6 or 7 ELISpot-reactive neoantigens. An identically run culture lacking peptide was the fold-change baseline. With regard to this clone: The antigen is unknown.

After removal of 3 bases from V and 4 bases from J, the junction contained 10 bases not matched to a gene. The germline V gene encodes CDR1 SGHTA and CDR2 FQGTGA. CDR3 length: 16 amino acids. Sequencing was performed with immunoSEQ multiplex PCR; in TCRdb, only in-frame clones are kept and a portion is missing. The table includes approximately 13,000 clones, roughly nine tenths detected once. Sequenced material: cells cultured in vitro, taken from a patient treated with pembrolizumab. This chain links TRBV7-3 with TRBJ1-1; 8 bases are a match to TRBD1. This receptor was obtained from an adult with mismatch repair-deficient cancer. Written as DNA, the CDR3 is TGTGCCAGCAGCTTGTCAGGGGGCCCCTTGAGCACTGAAGCTTTCTTT. Amino acids: CASSLSGGPLSTEAFF.